This passage covers 11 T cell receptor beta chains from one sample sequenced in a study of blood T cells in healthy people across ages. Sample-barcoded 5' priming and a J-beta primer mix drove a second PCR of about 6 to 12 cycles. TCRdb re-called the 5' RACE reads through MiXCR, storing one row per CDR3 protein. This table has 780,000 or so distinct CDR3 sequences, around three fifths appearing once. Sequenced material: blood. The origin of the receptors is a man aged 35 to 55 in good health.

V is TRBV10-3 and J is TRBJ2-1, with 7 nucleotides matching TRBD2. Per the germline V gene, CDR1 is ENHRY and CDR2 is SYGVKD. The CDR3 sequence is 15 residues long. The trim removed 5 bases at V and 5 bases at J, leaving 9 bases unmatched. The CDR3 DNA reads TGTGCCATCAGTTTAGGCCGGGGGGACCACAATGAGCAGTTCTTC. Protein sequence: CAISLGRGDHNEQFF.

The chain links TRBV20-1 to TRBJ2-5; tentative D call: TRBD2 (6 bases). The CDR3 is 13 residues long. Germline V gene sequence: CDR1 DFQATT, CDR2 SNEGSKA (reference sequence). Trimming cost V 3 bases and J 5 bases, with 13 bases left between them. In DNA, the CDR3 is TGCAGTGCTAGCGAACGGGGGAGGGAGACCCAGTACTTC. Translating gives CSASERGRETQYF.

This sequence joins TRBV27 and TRBJ2-5; unclear D gene. Germline values: CDR1 MNHEY, CDR2 SMNVEV (reference sequence). V dropped 3 bases and J dropped 5 bases, with 10 bases sitting between them. The CDR3 runs to 13 residues. The CDR3 DNA reads as TGTGCCAGCAGTTTGGCCGCCCCTGAGACCCAGTACTTC. This sequence encodes CASSLAAPETQYF.

This clonotype was seen only once. V gene TRBV27 combines with J gene TRBJ2-1; 7 nucleotides align to TRBD2. The CDR3 loop spans 14 amino acids. Germline lookup yields CDR1 MNHEY and CDR2 SMNVEV (reference sequence). The V gene end was trimmed by 2 bases and the J gene end by 7 bases; junction bases not matched to a gene: 5. CDR3 sequence: CASSLGGGENEQFF. CDR3 DNA sequence: TGTGCCAGCAGTTTAGGGGGGGGGGAAAATGAGCAGTTCTTC.

This clonotype was seen a handful of times. This chain joins TRBV24-1 and TRBJ2-5; 9 bases map to TRBD1. Germline V gives CDR1 KGHDR, CDR2 SFDVKD. The V and J ends lost 4 bases and 5 bases, in that order; junction bases with no gene match: 10. The CDR3 has 16 amino acids. The CDR3 reads CATSDLQGALSETQYF. The CDR3 DNA is TGTGCCACCAGTGACTTACAGGGGGCGCTTTCGGAGACCCAGTACTTC.

This clonotype is a singleton in its sample. J is TRBJ2-1 and V is TRBV7-9; D is perhaps TRBD1 or TRBD2 (5 bases each). Germline-derived CDR1 and CDR2 are SEHNR and FQNEAQ (reference sequence). The CDR3 totals 15 residues. The germline V and J ends were trimmed by 5 bases and 10 bases, with 21 bases remaining between them. The CDR3 region has the DNA TGTGCCAGCAGCGCATGGGACCGCTTAAAACTCGAGCAGTTCTTC. Its translation is CASSAWDRLKLEQFF.

This sequence joins TRBV7-9 and TRBJ2-5; 7 positions match TRBD1. With 1 base clipped from V and 5 bases from J, the junction kept 10 bases outside the gene matches. Germline CDR1 SEHNR, CDR2 FQNEAQ (reference sequence). The CDR3 runs 16 residues. The CDR3 DNA reads TGTGCCAGCAGCTTAGGGACGGCACACAGGGGCGAGACCCAGTACTTC. Protein sequence: CASSLGTAHRGETQYF. The whole variable domain, remainder taken from reference TRBV7-9 and TRBJ2-5, is DTGVSQNPRHKITKRGQNVTFRCDPISEHNRLYWYRQTLGQGPEFLTYFQNEAQLEKSRLLSDRFSAERPKGSFSTLEIQRTEQGDSAMYLCASSLGTAHRGETQYFGPGTRLLVL.

The V gene is TRBV20-1, the J gene TRBJ2-3, with a possible D match to TRBD1 (6 bases). This CDR3 spans 15 amino acids. CDR1 and CDR2 from the germline V gene are DFQATT and SNEGSKA (reference sequence). The V end was cut by 0 bases, the J end by 5 bases, with 15 bases between. The CDR3 loop is CSAREFQGLGDTQYF. The CDR3 DNA sequence: TGCAGTGCTAGAGAGTTCCAGGGGTTAGGAGATACGCAGTATTTT.

The chain's CDR3 is CASSSSFSRPPYNEQFF. The CDR3 nucleotides read TGTGCCAGCAGTTCCTCTTTTAGTAGGCCGCCCTACAATGAGCAGTTCTTC. The chain recombines TRBV6-5 with TRBJ2-1; D gene ambiguous. V was cut by 4 bases and J by 2 bases, with 18 bases left in between. The CDR3 is made up of 17 amino acids. CDR1 MNHEY and CDR2 SVGAGI come from the germline V gene.

Remarks on this clonotype: Being one base from a much bigger clone, this may be a read error. The J gene is TRBJ2-5, the V gene TRBV15; 8 bases are shared with TRBD2. The CDR3 length is 16 residues. The germline gives CDR1 LNHNV, CDR2 YYDKDF (reference sequence). CDR3 in amino acids: CATSREITSGQGTQYF. The CDR3 region has the DNA TGTGCCACCAGCAGAGAGATTACTAGCGGCCAAGGGACCCAGTACTTC. Full variable domain (outside the CDR3, taken from reference TRBV15 and TRBJ2-5): DAMVIQNPRYQVTQFGKPVTLSCSQTLNHNVMYWYQQKSSQAPKLLFHYYDKDFNNEADTPDNFQSRRPNTSFCFLDIRSPGLGDTAMYLCATSREITSGQGTQYFGPGTRLLVL.

The rearrangement uses TRBV2 and TRBJ2-3, with TRBD2 identical over 9 bases. Trimming took 9 bases from V and 1 from J; bases not matched to a gene: 8. In germline, CDR1 is SNHLY, CDR2 FYNNEI. The CDR3 is made up of 15 amino acids. The CDR3 nucleotides read TGTGCCAGTCGCGGGGGGGCCTCTGGCACAGATACGCAGTATTTT. Translated: CASRGGASGTDTQYF.